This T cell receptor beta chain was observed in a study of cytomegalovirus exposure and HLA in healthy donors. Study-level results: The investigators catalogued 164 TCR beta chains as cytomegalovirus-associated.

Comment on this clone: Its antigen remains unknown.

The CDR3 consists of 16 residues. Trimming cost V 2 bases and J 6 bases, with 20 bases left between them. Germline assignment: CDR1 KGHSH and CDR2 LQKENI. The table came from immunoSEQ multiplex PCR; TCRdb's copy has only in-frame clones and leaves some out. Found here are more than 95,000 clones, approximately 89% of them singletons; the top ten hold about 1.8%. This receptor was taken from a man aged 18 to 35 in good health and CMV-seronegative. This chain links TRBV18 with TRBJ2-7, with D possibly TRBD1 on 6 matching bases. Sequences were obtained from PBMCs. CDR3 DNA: TGTGCCAGCTCACCAAAAACCGGGACACAAAGAGGCGAGCAGTACTTC. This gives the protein CASSPKTGTQRGEQYF.